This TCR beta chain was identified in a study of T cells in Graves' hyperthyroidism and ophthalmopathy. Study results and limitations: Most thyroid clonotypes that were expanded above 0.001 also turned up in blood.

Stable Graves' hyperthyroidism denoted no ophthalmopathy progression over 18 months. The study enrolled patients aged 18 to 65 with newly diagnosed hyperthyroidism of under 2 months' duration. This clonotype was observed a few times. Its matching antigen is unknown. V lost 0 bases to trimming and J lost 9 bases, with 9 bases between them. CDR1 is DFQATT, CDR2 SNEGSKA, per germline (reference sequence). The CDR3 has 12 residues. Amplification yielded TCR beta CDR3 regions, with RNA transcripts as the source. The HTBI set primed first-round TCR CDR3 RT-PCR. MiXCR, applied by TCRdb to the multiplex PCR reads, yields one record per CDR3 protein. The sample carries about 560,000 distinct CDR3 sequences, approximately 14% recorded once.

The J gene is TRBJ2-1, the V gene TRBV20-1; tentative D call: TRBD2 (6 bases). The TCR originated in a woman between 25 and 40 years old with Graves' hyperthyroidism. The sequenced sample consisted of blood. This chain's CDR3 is CSARDQGGEQFF. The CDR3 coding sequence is TGCAGTGCTAGAGATCAGGGAGGTGAGCAGTTCTTC.